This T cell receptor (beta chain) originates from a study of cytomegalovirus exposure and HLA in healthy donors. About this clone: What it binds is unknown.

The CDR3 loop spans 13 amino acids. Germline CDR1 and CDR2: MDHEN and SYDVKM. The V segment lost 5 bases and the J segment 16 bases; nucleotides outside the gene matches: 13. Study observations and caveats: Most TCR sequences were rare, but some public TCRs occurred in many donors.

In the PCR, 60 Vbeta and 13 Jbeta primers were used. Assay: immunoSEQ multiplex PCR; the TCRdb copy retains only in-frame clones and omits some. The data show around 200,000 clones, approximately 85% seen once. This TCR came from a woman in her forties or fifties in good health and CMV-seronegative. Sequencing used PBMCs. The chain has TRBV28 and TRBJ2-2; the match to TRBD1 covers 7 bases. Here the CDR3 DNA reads TGTGCCAGCAGTCCGGACAGGAGGCTGCGTACGTTTTTT. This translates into CASSPDRRLRTFF.